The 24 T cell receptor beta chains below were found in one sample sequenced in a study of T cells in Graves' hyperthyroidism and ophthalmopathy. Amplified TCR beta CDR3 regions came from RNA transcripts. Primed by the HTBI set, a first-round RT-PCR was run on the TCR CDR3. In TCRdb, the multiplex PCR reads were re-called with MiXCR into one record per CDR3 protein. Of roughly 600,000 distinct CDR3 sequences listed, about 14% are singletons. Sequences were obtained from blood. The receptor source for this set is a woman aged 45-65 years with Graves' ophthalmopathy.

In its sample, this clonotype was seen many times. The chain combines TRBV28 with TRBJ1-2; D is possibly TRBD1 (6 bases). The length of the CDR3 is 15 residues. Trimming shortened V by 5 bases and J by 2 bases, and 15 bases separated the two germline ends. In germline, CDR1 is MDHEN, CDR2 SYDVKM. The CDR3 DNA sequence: TGTGCCAGCAGTACATTAAAACAGGGCAACTATGGCTACACCTTC. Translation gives CASSTLKQGNYGYTF.

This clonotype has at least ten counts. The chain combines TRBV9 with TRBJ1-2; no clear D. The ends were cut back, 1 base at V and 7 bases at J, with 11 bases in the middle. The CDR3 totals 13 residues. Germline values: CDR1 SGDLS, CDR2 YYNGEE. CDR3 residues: CASSVTGQVGYTF. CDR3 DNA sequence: TGTGCCAGCAGCGTAACTGGCCAAGTTGGCTACACCTTC.

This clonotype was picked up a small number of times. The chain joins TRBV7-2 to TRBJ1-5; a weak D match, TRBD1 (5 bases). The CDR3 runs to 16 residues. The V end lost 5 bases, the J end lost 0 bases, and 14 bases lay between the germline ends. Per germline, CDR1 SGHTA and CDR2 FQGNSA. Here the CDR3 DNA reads TGTGCCAGCAGCACGACAGCCTCCTATAGCAATCAGCCCCAGCATTTT. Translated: CASSTTASYSNQPQHF.

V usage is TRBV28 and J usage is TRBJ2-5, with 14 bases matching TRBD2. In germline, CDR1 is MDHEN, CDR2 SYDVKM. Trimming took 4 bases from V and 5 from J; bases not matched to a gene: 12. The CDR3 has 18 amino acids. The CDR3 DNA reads TGTGCCAGCAGTTCGACTAGCGGGAGGGCCTTCTTGGGTGAGACCCAGTACTTC. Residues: CASSSTSGRAFLGETQYF.

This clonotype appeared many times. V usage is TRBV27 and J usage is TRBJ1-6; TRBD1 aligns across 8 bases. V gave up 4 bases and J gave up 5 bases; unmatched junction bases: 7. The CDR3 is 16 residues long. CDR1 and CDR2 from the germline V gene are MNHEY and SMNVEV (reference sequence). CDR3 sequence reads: CASSSTTGVHNSPLHF. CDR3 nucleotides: TGTGCCAGCAGTTCAACGACAGGGGTCCATAATTCACCCCTCCACTTT.

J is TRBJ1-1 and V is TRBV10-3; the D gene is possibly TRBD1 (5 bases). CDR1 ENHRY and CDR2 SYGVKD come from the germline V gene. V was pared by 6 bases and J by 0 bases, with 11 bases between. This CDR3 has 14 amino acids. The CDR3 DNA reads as TGTGCCATCAGGAGGGGAGATATGAACACTGAAGCTTTCTTT. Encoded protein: CAIRRGDMNTEAFF.

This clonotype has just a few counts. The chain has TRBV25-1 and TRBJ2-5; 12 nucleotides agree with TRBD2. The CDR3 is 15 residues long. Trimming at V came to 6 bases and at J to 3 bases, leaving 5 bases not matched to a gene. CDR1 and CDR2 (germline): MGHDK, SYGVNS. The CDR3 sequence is CASSARLAGEETQYF. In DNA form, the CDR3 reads TGTGCCAGCAGCGCCCGACTAGCGGGAGAAGAGACCCAGTACTTC.

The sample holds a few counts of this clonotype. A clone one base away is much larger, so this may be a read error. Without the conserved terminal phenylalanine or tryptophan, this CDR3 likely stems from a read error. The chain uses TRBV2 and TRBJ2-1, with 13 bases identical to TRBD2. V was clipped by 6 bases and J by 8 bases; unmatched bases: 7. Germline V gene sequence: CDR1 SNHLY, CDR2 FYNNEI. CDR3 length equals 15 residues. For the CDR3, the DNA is TGTGCCAGCAGGGCGGGACTAGCGGGATGGGATGAGCAGTTCCTC. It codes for CASRAGLAGWDEQFL.

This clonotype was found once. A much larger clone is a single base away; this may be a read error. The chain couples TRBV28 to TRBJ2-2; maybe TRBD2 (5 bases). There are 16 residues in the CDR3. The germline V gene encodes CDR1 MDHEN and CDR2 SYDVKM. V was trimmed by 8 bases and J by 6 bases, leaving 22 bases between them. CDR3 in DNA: TGTGCCAGCGCCCTCTTCCGGTCGGGGTTCGCCGGGGAGCTGTTTTTT. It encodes CASALFRSGFAGELFF.

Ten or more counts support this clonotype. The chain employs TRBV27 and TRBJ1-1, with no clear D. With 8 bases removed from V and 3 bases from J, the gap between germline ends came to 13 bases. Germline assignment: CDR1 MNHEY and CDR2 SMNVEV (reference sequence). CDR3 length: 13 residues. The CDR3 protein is CASGYGVYTEAFF. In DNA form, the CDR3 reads TGTGCCAGCGGCTACGGCGTCTACACTGAAGCTTTCTTT.

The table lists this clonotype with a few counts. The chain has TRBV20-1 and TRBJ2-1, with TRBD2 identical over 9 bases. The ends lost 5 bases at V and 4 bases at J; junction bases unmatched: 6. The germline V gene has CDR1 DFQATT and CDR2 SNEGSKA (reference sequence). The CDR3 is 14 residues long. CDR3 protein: CSASGTSPYNEQFF. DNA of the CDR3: TGCAGTGCTTCCGGGACTAGCCCATACAATGAGCAGTTCTTC.

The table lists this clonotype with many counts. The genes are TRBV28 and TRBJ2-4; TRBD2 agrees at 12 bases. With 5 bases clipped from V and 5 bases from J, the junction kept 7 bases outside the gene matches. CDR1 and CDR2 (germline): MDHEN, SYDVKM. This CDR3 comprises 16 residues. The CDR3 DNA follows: TGTGCCAGCAGTATTCTAGCGGGAGGGCGGCAAAACATTCAGTACTTC. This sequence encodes CASSILAGGRQNIQYF.

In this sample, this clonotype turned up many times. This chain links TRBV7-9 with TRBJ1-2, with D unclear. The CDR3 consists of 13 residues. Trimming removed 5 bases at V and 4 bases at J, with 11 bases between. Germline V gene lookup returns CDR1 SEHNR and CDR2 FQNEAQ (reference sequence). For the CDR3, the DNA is TGTGCCAGCAGCCCCACAGCACCCTATGGCTACACCTTC. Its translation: CASSPTAPYGYTF.

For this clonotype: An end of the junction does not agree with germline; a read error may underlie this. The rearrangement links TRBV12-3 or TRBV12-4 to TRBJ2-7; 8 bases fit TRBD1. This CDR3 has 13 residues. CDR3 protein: CVSSLDRGYEQYF. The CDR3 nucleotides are TGTGTCAGCAGCCTTGACAGGGGCTACGAGCAGTACTTC.

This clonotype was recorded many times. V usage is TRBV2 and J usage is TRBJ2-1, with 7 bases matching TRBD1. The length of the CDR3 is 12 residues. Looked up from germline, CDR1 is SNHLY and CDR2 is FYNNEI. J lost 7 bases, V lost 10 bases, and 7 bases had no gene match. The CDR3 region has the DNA TGTGCCACAGACAGGGCAAAAAATGAGCAGTTCTTC. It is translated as CATDRAKNEQFF.

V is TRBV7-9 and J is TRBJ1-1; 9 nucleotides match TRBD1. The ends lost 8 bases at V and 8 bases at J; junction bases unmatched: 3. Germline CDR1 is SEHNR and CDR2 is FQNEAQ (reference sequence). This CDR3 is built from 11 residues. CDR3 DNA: TGTGCCAGCCACAGGGGGCTAGAAGCTTTCTTT. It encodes CASHRGLEAFF.

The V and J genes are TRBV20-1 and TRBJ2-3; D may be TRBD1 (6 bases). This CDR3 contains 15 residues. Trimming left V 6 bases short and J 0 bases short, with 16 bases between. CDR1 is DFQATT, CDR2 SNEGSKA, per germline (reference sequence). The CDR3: CSAERAGDSTDTQYF. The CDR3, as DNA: TGCAGTGCCGAGAGGGCAGGGGACAGCACAGATACGCAGTATTTT.

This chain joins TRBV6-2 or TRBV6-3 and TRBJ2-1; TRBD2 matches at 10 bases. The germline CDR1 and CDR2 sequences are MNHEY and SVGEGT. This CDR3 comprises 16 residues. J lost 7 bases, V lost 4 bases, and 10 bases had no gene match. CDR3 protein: CASSSPSGRVGNEQFF. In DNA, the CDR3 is TGTGCCAGCAGTTCCCCTAGCGGGAGAGTGGGGAATGAGCAGTTCTTC.

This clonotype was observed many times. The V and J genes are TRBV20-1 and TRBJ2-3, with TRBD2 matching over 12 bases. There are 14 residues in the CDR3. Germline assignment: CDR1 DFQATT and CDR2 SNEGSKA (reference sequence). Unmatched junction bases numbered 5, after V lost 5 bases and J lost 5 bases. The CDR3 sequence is CSASLAGGGDTQYF. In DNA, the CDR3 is TGCAGTGCTTCACTAGCGGGAGGAGGAGATACGCAGTATTTT.

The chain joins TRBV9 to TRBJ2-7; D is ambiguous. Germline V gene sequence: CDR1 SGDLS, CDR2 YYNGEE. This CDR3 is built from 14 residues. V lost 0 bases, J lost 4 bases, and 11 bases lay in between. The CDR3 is CASSVELGPYEQYF. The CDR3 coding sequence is TGTGCCAGCAGCGTAGAATTAGGACCATACGAGCAGTACTTC.

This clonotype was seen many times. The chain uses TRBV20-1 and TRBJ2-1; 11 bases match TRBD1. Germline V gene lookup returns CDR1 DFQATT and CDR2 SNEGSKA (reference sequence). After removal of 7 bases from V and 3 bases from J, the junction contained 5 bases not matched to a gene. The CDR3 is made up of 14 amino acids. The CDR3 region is CSVRGTGGYNEQFF. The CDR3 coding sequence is TGCAGTGTACGCGGGACAGGGGGCTACAATGAGCAGTTCTTC.

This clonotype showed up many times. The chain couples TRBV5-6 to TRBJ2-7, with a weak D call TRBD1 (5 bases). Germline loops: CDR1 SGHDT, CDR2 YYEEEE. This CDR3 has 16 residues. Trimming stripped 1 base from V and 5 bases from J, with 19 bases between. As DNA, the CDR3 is TGTGCCAGCAGCTTGTATCGGTTGGACACATCCGACGAGCAGTACTTC. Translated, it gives CASSLYRLDTSDEQYF.

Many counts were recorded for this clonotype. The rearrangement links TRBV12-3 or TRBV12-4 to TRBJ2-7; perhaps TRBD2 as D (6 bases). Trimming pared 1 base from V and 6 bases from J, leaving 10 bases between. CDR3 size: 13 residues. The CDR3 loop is CASSLDASAEQYF. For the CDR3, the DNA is TGTGCCAGCAGTTTAGATGCTAGCGCCGAGCAGTACTTC.

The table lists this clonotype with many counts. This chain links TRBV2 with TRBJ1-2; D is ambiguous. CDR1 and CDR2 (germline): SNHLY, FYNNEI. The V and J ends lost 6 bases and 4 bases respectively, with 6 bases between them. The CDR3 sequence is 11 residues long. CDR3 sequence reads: CASRGSYGYTF. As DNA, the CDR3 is TGTGCCAGCAGGGGCAGCTATGGCTACACCTTC. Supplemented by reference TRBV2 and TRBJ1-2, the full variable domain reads EPEVTQTPSHQVTQMGQEVILRCVPISNHLYFYWYRQILGQKVEFLVSFYNNEISEKSEIFDDQFSVERPDGSNFTLKIRSTKLEDSAMYFCASRGSYGYTFGSGTRLTVV.